The entry that follows covers one TCR beta chain sequence. Sequenced by immunoSEQ multiplex PCR; TCRdb stores in-frame clones only, minus some. The sample lists about 210,000 clones, 75% to 90% seen once, with about 9% in the top ten. This record belongs to a study of blood T cell repertoires in COVID-19. Study-level background: The United States, Italy and Spain supplied acute and convalescent COVID-19 samples.

V was trimmed by 4 bases and J by 4 bases, leaving 14 bases between them. The CDR3 has 16 amino acids. Per the germline V gene, CDR1 is SNHLY and CDR2 is FYNNEI. Study members were between 18 and 89 years old and lived in 20 to 30 US regions. Recovery meant two consecutive negative NP/OP PCR tests, professional clearance, or resolved symptoms. Sequenced: PBMCs or T cells enriched from blood (not recorded which). This chain connects TRBV2 to TRBJ2-6; D is possibly TRBD2 (7 bases). The clonotype comes from a man in his forties or fifties who had recovered from COVID-19. CDR3 loop: CASSVLGGAGANVLTF. In DNA form, the CDR3 reads TGTGCCAGCAGTGTCTTGGGGGGGGCCGGGGCCAACGTCCTGACTTTC.